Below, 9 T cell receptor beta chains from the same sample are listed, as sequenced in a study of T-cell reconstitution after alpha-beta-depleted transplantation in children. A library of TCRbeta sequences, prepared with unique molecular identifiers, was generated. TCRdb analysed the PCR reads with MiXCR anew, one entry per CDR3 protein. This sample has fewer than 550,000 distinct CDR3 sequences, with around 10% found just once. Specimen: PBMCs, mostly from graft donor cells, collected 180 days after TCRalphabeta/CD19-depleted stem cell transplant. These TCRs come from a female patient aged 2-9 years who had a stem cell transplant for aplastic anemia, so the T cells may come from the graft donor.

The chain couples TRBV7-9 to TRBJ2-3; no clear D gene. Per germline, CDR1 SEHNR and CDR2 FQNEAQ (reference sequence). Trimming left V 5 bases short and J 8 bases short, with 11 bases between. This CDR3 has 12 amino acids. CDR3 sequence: CASSATVGTQYF. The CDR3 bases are TGTGCCAGCAGCGCAACAGTCGGTACGCAGTATTTT.

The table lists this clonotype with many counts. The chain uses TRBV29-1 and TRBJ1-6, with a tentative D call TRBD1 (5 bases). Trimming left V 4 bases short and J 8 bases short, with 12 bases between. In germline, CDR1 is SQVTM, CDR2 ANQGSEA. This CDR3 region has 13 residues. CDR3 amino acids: CSVGGGADSPLHF. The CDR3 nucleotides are TGCAGCGTTGGAGGAGGGGCAGATTCACCCCTCCACTTT.

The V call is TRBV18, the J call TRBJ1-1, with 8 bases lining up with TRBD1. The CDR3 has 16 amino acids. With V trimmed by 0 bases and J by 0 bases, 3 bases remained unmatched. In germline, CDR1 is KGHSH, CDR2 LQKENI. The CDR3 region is CASSPPGQVMNTEAFF. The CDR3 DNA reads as TGTGCCAGCTCACCACCGGGACAGGTCATGAACACTGAAGCTTTCTTT.

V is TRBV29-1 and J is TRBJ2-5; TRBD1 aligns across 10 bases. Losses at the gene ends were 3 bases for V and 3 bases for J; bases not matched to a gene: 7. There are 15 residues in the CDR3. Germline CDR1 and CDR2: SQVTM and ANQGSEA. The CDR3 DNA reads TGCAGCGTTGAGGGACCCGGGACAGGGGAAGAGACCCAGTACTTC. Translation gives CSVEGPGTGEETQYF.

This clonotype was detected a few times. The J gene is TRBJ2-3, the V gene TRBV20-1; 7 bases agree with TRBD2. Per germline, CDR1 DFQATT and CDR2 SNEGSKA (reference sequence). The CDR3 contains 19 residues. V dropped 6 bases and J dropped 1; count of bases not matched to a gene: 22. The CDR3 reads CSAPPRGGGSWVGTDTQYF. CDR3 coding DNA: TGCAGTGCCCCACCGCGCGGCGGCGGGAGTTGGGTGGGCACAGATACGCAGTATTTT.

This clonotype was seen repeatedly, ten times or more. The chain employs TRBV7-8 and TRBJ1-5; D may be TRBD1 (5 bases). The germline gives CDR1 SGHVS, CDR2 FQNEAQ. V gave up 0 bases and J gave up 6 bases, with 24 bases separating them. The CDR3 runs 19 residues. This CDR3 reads CASSLAQGGRLLSSQPQHF. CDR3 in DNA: TGTGCCAGCAGCTTAGCGCAGGGAGGGAGGCTCCTATCGAGTCAGCCCCAGCATTTT.

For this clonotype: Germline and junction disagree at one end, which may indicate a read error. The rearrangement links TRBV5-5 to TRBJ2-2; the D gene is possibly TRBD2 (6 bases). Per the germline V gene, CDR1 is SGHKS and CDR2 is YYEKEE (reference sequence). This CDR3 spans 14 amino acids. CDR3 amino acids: CASSLGLNSGELFF. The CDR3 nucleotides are TGTGCCAGCAGCCTGGGACTGAACTCCGGGGAGCTGTTTTTT.

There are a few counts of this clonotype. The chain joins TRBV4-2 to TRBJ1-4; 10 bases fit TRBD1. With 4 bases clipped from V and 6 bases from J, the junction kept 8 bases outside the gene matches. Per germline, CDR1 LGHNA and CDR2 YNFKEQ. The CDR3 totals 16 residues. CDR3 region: CASSRDRGSVDEKLFF. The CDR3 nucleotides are TGTGCCAGCAGCCGGGACAGGGGATCGGTGGATGAAAAACTGTTTTTT.

The CDR3: CASSFQGLNEQFF. The CDR3 coding sequence is TGTGCCAGCAGCTTCCAGGGTCTCAATGAGCAGTTCTTC. The V call is TRBV7-9, the J call TRBJ2-1, with TRBD1 as a possible D gene (5 bases). CDR1 SEHNR and CDR2 FQNEAQ come from the germline V gene (reference sequence). Between the trimmed V and J ends, which lost 3 bases and 6 bases, there was a span of 9 bases. The CDR3 extends over 13 amino acids.